These T cell receptor beta chains were read from a single sample in a study of OX40 agonist ivuxolimab in advanced cancers. Produced via immunoSEQ multiplex PCR; TCRdb's table is partial and in-frame only. The sample lists under 80,000 clones; about 88% were seen once. The sample consisted of CD4+ or CD8+ T cells sorted from blood, taken in a trial of the OX40 agonist ivuxolimab. The receptors here all came from an adult with an advanced solid tumor such as melanoma, head and neck, liver or kidney cancer. Both conserved end residues are part of each CDR3. A D gene is named only where the DNA matches it firmly. Clone size appears in some rows only: once, few, many, or a class for an expanded clone.

clone size: -; J gene: TRBJ2-2; V gene: TRBV6-6; D gene: TRBD1; CDR3 DNA: TGTGCCAGCAACCGTGACCAGGGGGTCGGCACCGGGGAGCTGTTTTTT; CDR3 protein: CASNRDQGVGTGELFF
clone size: -; J gene: TRBJ2-2; V gene: TRBV2; D gene: -; CDR3 DNA: TGTGCCAGCAGTTTGACCCTCAACACCGGGGAGCTGTTTTTT; CDR3 protein: CASSLTLNTGELFF
clone size: -; J gene: TRBJ2-7; V gene: TRBV5-4; D gene: TRBD2; CDR3 DNA: TGTGCCAGCAGCTTGGGCGGGAGTAGCTACGAGCAGTACTTC; CDR3 protein: CASSLGGSSYEQYF
clone size: -; J gene: TRBJ1-5; V gene: TRBV5-6; D gene: -; CDR3 DNA: TGTGCCAGCAGCCGACAGGGCAATCAGCCCCAGCATTTT; CDR3 protein: CASSRQGNQPQHF
clone size: -; J gene: TRBJ2-6; V gene: TRBV19; D gene: TRBD1; CDR3 DNA: TGTGCCAGTAGTCCGCCGGGACAGTCTTTCTCTGGGGCCAACGTCCTGACTTTC; CDR3 protein: CASSPPGQSFSGANVLTF
clone size: -; J gene: TRBJ1-1; V gene: TRBV28; D gene: TRBD1; CDR3 DNA: TGTGCCAGCGGAACAGGGGGGAACACTGAAGCTTTCTTT; CDR3 protein: CASGTGGNTEAFF
clone size: -; J gene: TRBJ2-7; V gene: TRBV5-1; D gene: -; CDR3 DNA: TGCGCCAGCAGCTTGGGCCGGGACTGGAACTACGAGCAGTACTTC; CDR3 protein: CASSLGRDWNYEQYF
clone size: -; J gene: TRBJ1-4; V gene: TRBV7-6; D gene: TRBD1; CDR3 DNA: TGTGCCAGCAGCCTTACCTTGACAGGGGGGGCAACTAATGAAAAACTGTTTTTT; CDR3 protein: CASSLTLTGGATNEKLFF
clone size: -; J gene: TRBJ2-7; V gene: TRBV18; D gene: -; CDR3 DNA: TGTGCCAGCTCACCCCCCACAGGGCCCTACGAGCAGTACTTC; CDR3 protein: CASSPPTGPYEQYF
clone size: -; J gene: TRBJ2-3; V gene: TRBV5-1; D gene: -; CDR3 DNA: TGCGCCAGCACCTCCGGGCCAAGCACAGATACGCAGTATTTT; CDR3 protein: CASTSGPSTDTQYF
clone size: -; J gene: TRBJ1-5; V gene: TRBV19; D gene: TRBD1; CDR3 DNA: TGTGCCAGTAGTATCGGGACAGGGGATAGGCCCCAGCATTTT; CDR3 protein: CASSIGTGDRPQHF
clone size: -; J gene: TRBJ2-3; V gene: TRBV5-1; D gene: TRBD2; CDR3 DNA: TGCGCCAGCAGCCGGACTAGCGGGAGACCCACAGATACGCAGTATTTT; CDR3 protein: CASSRTSGRPTDTQYF
clone size: -; J gene: TRBJ2-3; V gene: TRBV10-3; D gene: -; CDR3 DNA: TGTGCCATCAGTGGGGTGGCGGATACGCAGTATTTT; CDR3 protein: CAISGVADTQYF
clone size: -; J gene: TRBJ1-5; V gene: TRBV15; D gene: -; CDR3 DNA: TGTGCCACCAGCAGTTTGGGAAATCAGCCCCAGCATTTT; CDR3 protein: CATSSLGNQPQHF
clone size: -; J gene: TRBJ2-1; V gene: TRBV6-1; D gene: TRBD2; CDR3 DNA: TGTGCCAGCACCGAGGGTCTAGCGGGAGTAGATGAGCAGTTCTTC; CDR3 protein: CASTEGLAGVDEQFF
clone size: -; J gene: TRBJ1-4; V gene: TRBV5-1; D gene: TRBD1; CDR3 DNA: TGCGCCAGCAGCGTAACCGGGACAGGGGATGAAAAACTGTTTTTT; CDR3 protein: CASSVTGTGDEKLFF
clone size: -; J gene: TRBJ2-1; V gene: TRBV2; D gene: TRBD1; CDR3 DNA: TGTGCCAGCAGCGGACAGGGGAATTCCTACAATGAGCAGTTCTTC; CDR3 protein: CASSGQGNSYNEQFF
clone size: once; J gene: TRBJ2-5; V gene: TRBV4-1; D gene: TRBD2; CDR3 DNA: TGCGCCAGCAGCCTCGACTTAGCGGGACAAGAGACCCAGTACTTC; CDR3 protein: CASSLDLAGQETQYF
clone size: -; J gene: TRBJ2-7; V gene: TRBV5-1; D gene: TRBD2; CDR3 DNA: TGCGCCAGCAGGCTGGGAGCGGGAGTATCCTACGAGCAGTACTTC; CDR3 protein: CASRLGAGVSYEQYF
clone size: -; J gene: TRBJ2-3; V gene: TRBV7-9; D gene: -; CDR3 DNA: TGTGCCAGCAGCTCCGTAGACCCTATAGTTACAGATACGCAGTATTTT; CDR3 protein: CASSSVDPIVTDTQYF
clone size: -; J gene: TRBJ2-5; V gene: TRBV7-3; D gene: -; CDR3 DNA: TGTGCCAGCAGCTTAGACAGCCAAGAGACCCAGTACTTC; CDR3 protein: CASSLDSQETQYF
clone size: -; J gene: TRBJ2-7; V gene: TRBV7-2; D gene: -; CDR3 DNA: TGTGCCAGCAGCCTTTCGGGACTTGGCTACGAGCAGTACTTC; CDR3 protein: CASSLSGLGYEQYF
clone size: -; J gene: TRBJ1-1; V gene: TRBV25-1; D gene: -; CDR3 DNA: TGTGCCAGCAGTGAAGGGGCGAGGAGGGGTCTAAACACTGAAGCTTTCTTT; CDR3 protein: CASSEGARRGLNTEAFF
clone size: once; J gene: TRBJ2-1; V gene: TRBV7-2; D gene: -; CDR3 DNA: TGTGCCAGCAGCTTTATGAGTGGGCCCAATGAGCAGTTCTTC; CDR3 protein: CASSFMSGPNEQFF
clone size: -; J gene: TRBJ2-7; V gene: TRBV11-2; D gene: -; CDR3 DNA: TGTGCCAGCAGCAGGACCGGGAGCTCCTACGAGCAGTACTTC; CDR3 protein: CASSRTGSSYEQYF
clone size: -; J gene: TRBJ2-1; V gene: TRBV25-1; D gene: TRBD2; CDR3 DNA: TGTGCCAGCAGTTTTAGCGGGACCAGAGACAATGAGCAGTTCTTC; CDR3 protein: CASSFSGTRDNEQFF
clone size: -; J gene: TRBJ1-2; V gene: TRBV9; D gene: -; CDR3 DNA: TGTGCCAGCAGCGTAGACAACAGTAACTATGGCTACACCTTC; CDR3 protein: CASSVDNSNYGYTF
clone size: -; J gene: TRBJ1-2; V gene: TRBV19; D gene: TRBD1; CDR3 DNA: TGTGCCAGTAGTCCACGGACAGGGGAGGGCTACACCTTC; CDR3 protein: CASSPRTGEGYTF
clone size: once; J gene: TRBJ2-5; V gene: TRBV5-1; D gene: TRBD1; CDR3 DNA: TGCGCCAGCGCAAGGGGGCGGCAAGAGACCCAGTACTTC; CDR3 protein: CASARGRQETQYF
clone size: -; J gene: TRBJ2-1; V gene: TRBV5-1; D gene: TRBD2; CDR3 DNA: TGCGCCAGCAGCTTGCGCCCTAGGAGCGGGGTCAGTTCCAATGAGCAGTTCTTC; CDR3 protein: CASSLRPRSGVSSNEQFF
clone size: -; J gene: TRBJ2-5; V gene: TRBV2; D gene: TRBD2; CDR3 DNA: TGTGCCAGCAGGACGACTAGCGGACAAGAGACCCAGTACTTC; CDR3 protein: CASRTTSGQETQYF
clone size: -; J gene: TRBJ2-1; V gene: TRBV27; D gene: -; CDR3 DNA: TGTGCCAGCAGTTTAGCGGGGAACTACAATGAGCAGTTCTTC; CDR3 protein: CASSLAGNYNEQFF
clone size: -; J gene: TRBJ1-4; V gene: TRBV5-1; D gene: -; CDR3 DNA: TGCGCCAGCAGCCCGAGGGGAGTAGCAACTAATGAAAAACTGTTTTTT; CDR3 protein: CASSPRGVATNEKLFF
clone size: -; J gene: TRBJ2-5; V gene: TRBV6-6; D gene: TRBD2; CDR3 DNA: TGTGCCAGCAGTTTCGTTAGCGGGATCCAAGAGACCCAGTACTTC; CDR3 protein: CASSFVSGIQETQYF
clone size: -; J gene: TRBJ2-1; V gene: TRBV11-2; D gene: -; CDR3 DNA: TGTGCCAGCAGCTTAGTGGGTAATGAGCAGTTCTTC; CDR3 protein: CASSLVGNEQFF
clone size: -; J gene: TRBJ2-3; V gene: TRBV5-1; D gene: -; CDR3 DNA: TGCGCCAGCAGCTTGGGGGTCAGTAGCACAGATACGCAGTATTTT; CDR3 protein: CASSLGVSSTDTQYF
clone size: -; J gene: TRBJ2-3; V gene: TRBV19; D gene: -; CDR3 DNA: TGTGCCAGTAGTAAGGCAGATACGCAGTATTTT; CDR3 protein: CASSKADTQYF
clone size: -; J gene: TRBJ1-1; V gene: TRBV6-5; D gene: -; CDR3 DNA: TGTGCCAGCAGTACGACAGGCGGGACTGAAGCTTTCTTT; CDR3 protein: CASSTTGGTEAFF
clone size: -; J gene: TRBJ1-1; V gene: TRBV18; D gene: -; CDR3 DNA: TGTGCCAGCTCACCCCGAGACACGGGACCTGAAGCTTTCTTT; CDR3 protein: CASSPRDTGPEAFF
clone size: -; J gene: TRBJ1-5; V gene: TRBV6-5; D gene: TRBD1; CDR3 DNA: TGTGCCAGCAGTCTAGGGACAGGGAGTCAGCCCCAGCATTTT; CDR3 protein: CASSLGTGSQPQHF
clone size: -; J gene: TRBJ2-1; V gene: TRBV6-1; D gene: -; CDR3 DNA: TGTGCCAGCATTTTTCGGGAATTCTCCTACAATGAGCAGTTCTTC; CDR3 protein: CASIFREFSYNEQFF
clone size: few; J gene: TRBJ1-5; V gene: TRBV4-1; D gene: -; CDR3 DNA: TGCGCCAGCAGCCAAGAGGAGGCAGGGTCTCAGCCCCAGCATTTT; CDR3 protein: CASSQEEAGSQPQHF
clone size: -; J gene: TRBJ2-1; V gene: TRBV19; D gene: TRBD2; CDR3 DNA: TGTGCCAGTAGTACATCTTCGGGACTAGCGGGAAATGAGCAGTTCTTC; CDR3 protein: CASSTSSGLAGNEQFF
clone size: -; J gene: TRBJ2-1; V gene: TRBV11-2; D gene: -; CDR3 DNA: TGTGCCAGCAGCTCGGGGCCGGGGCAGTTCTTC; CDR3 protein: CASSSGPGQFF
clone size: -; J gene: TRBJ2-1; V gene: TRBV9; D gene: TRBD2; CDR3 DNA: TGTGCCAGCAGCGGGCCAGCGGGAGGTGTGGTCAATGAGCAGTTCTTC; CDR3 protein: CASSGPAGGVVNEQFF
clone size: -; J gene: TRBJ1-1; V gene: TRBV7-2; D gene: TRBD1; CDR3 DNA: TGTGCCAGCAGGTTCACAGGGGTCACTGAAGCTTTCTTT; CDR3 protein: CASRFTGVTEAFF
clone size: -; J gene: TRBJ2-7; V gene: TRBV19; D gene: TRBD1; CDR3 DNA: TGTGCCAGTAGTATGATAGGGGACAGAAGCTACGAGCAGTACTTC; CDR3 protein: CASSMIGDRSYEQYF
clone size: -; J gene: TRBJ2-5; V gene: TRBV6-5; D gene: -; CDR3 DNA: TGTGCCAGCAGTTTTAGTTTCCAAGAGACCCAGTACTTC; CDR3 protein: CASSFSFQETQYF
clone size: few; J gene: TRBJ1-1; V gene: TRBV5-1; D gene: -; CDR3 DNA: TGCGCCAGCAGTCGGGACGGGTGGTTAGACACTGAAGCTTTCTTT; CDR3 protein: CASSRDGWLDTEAFF
clone size: -; J gene: TRBJ1-5; V gene: TRBV2; D gene: TRBD1; CDR3 DNA: TGTGCCAGCAGCCTCCAGATACACAGGGGCGCGGGCAATCAGCCCCAGCATTTT; CDR3 protein: CASSLQIHRGAGNQPQHF
clone size: -; J gene: TRBJ2-1; V gene: TRBV29-1; D gene: -; CDR3 DNA: TGCAGCGTTGGCGCGTTAAGCGACAATGAGCAGTTCTTC; CDR3 protein: CSVGALSDNEQFF
clone size: -; J gene: TRBJ2-7; V gene: TRBV5-8; D gene: TRBD2; CDR3 DNA: TGTGCCAGCAGCTTAGTGACTAGCGGGAGAGGTAGATACGAGCAGTACTTC; CDR3 protein: CASSLVTSGRGRYEQYF
clone size: -; J gene: TRBJ1-5; V gene: TRBV7-2; D gene: TRBD1; CDR3 DNA: TGTGCCAGCAGCGCGGGACAGGGGGTCCGGCAGCCCCAGCATTTT; CDR3 protein: CASSAGQGVRQPQHF
clone size: -; J gene: TRBJ1-1; V gene: TRBV5-1; D gene: TRBD1; CDR3 DNA: TGCGCCAGCAGCTTCACAGGGGGCACTGAAGCTTTCTTT; CDR3 protein: CASSFTGGTEAFF
clone size: -; J gene: TRBJ2-7; V gene: TRBV28; D gene: -; CDR3 DNA: TGTGCCAGCAGTCGGCCGGGGTCCTACGAGCAGTACTTC; CDR3 protein: CASSRPGSYEQYF